This TCR beta chain was sequenced during a study of T cells in Graves' hyperthyroidism and ophthalmopathy. Template material for amplifying TCR beta CDR3 regions consisted of RNA transcripts. First-round RT-PCR with HTBI primers amplified the TCR CDR3 region. TCRdb ran MiXCR on the multiplex PCR reads and lists one entry per CDR3 protein. This table holds 300,000 to 450,000 distinct CDR3 sequences, less than 20% found once. This clonotype was seen a handful of times. The CDR3 covers 15 residues. Germline V gene lookup returns CDR1 MNHNS and CDR2 SASEGT. V dropped 5 bases and J dropped 7; count of bases not matched to a gene: 11. The authors obtained PBMCs from 10 ml of fresh peripheral blood.

This chain connects TRBV6-1 to TRBJ2-1; 7 bases fit TRBD1. Sequences were obtained from blood. This clonotype originated in a man aged 18 to 30 with Graves' ophthalmopathy. The CDR3 DNA is TGTGCCAGCAGTCCCTCGAGGACAGGTTATAATGAGCAGTTCTTC. This translates into CASSPSRTGYNEQFF.